The 15 T cell receptor beta chains below were found in one sample sequenced in a study of T cell responses to AZD1222 COVID-19 vaccine. Libraries were prepared by immunoSEQ multiplex PCR; TCRdb keeps only in-frame clonotypes and omits some of them. This table holds 150,000 to 200,000 clones, 85% to 95% found once. Sequencing used peripheral blood, obtained on day 0 of AZD1222 vaccination. The origin of the receptors is an adult in good health.

The chain carries TRBV4-1 and TRBJ1-5, with TRBD1 matching over 9 bases. The junction had 5 bases not matched to a gene; V was cut back by 1 base and J by 4 bases. CDR1 is MGHRA and CDR2 is YSYEKL in the germline V gene. The CDR3 covers 16 residues. CDR3 in amino acids: CASSQVGQGRNQPQHF. Written as DNA, the CDR3 is TGCGCCAGCAGCCAAGTAGGACAGGGGCGGAATCAGCCCCAGCATTTT.

The J gene is TRBJ1-6, the V gene TRBV5-1; D call uncertain. The germline CDR1 and CDR2 sequences are SGHRS and YFSETQ. CDR3 length equals 15 residues. V was cut by 0 bases and J by 4 bases, with 8 bases left in between. The CDR3 is CASSLEAGYNSPLHF. The DNA of the CDR3 is TGCGCCAGCAGCTTGGAGGCCGGATATAATTCACCCCTCCACTTT.

This sequence joins TRBV7-9 and TRBJ2-3; TRBD1 is a possible D gene (5 bases). Trimming took 4 bases from V and 5 from J, leaving 19 bases between them. CDR3 size: 16 residues. Germline V gene sequence: CDR1 SEHNR, CDR2 FQNEAQ (reference sequence). The CDR3 DNA reads as TGTGCCAGCAGCTCCCAAAGCCCGGCAGGGCGAGATACGCAGTATTTT. It codes for CASSSQSPAGRDTQYF.

V is TRBV5-8 and J is TRBJ1-6; D uncertain. V lost 5 bases and J lost 11, with 14 bases in between. Germline lookup yields CDR1 SGHTS and CDR2 YDEGEE. There are 13 residues in the CDR3. In DNA form, the CDR3 reads TGTGCCAGCAGGGCGGGAGTCCGGGCACCCCTCCACTTT. Amino acids: CASRAGVRAPLHF.

The chain links TRBV7-9 to TRBJ1-2; D is undetermined. The CDR3 loop spans 13 amino acids. The germline V gene encodes CDR1 SEHNR and CDR2 FQNEAQ (reference sequence). V was cut by 5 bases and J by 3 bases, with 10 bases left in between. CDR3 nucleotide sequence: TGTGCCAGCAGCCTCACGCAAGACTATGGCTACACCTTC. This translates into CASSLTQDYGYTF.

This chain joins TRBV2 and TRBJ2-5; a weak D match, TRBD2 (6 bases). The CDR3 runs 16 residues. Germline V lookup: CDR1 SNHLY, CDR2 FYNNEI. Trimming left V 2 bases short and J 2 bases short, with 15 bases between. The CDR3 DNA sequence: TGTGCCAGCAGTGAATTTTCCCGCCGGGGGCAAGAGACCCAGTACTTC. Translation gives CASSEFSRRGQETQYF.

The chain uses TRBV9 and TRBJ2-5; D is uncertain. The germline CDR1 and CDR2 sequences are SGDLS and YYNGEE. CDR3 length equals 16 residues. V lost 0 bases to trimming and J lost 2 bases, with 14 bases between them. CDR3 DNA sequence: TGTGCCAGCAGCGTAGGATTAGCAGGATCACAAGAGACCCAGTACTTC. It yields the protein CASSVGLAGSQETQYF. Full variable domain (outside the CDR3, taken from reference TRBV9 and TRBJ2-5): DSGVTQTPKHLITATGQRVTLRCSPRSGDLSVYWYQQSLDQGLQFLIQYYNGEERAKGNILERFSAQQFPDLHSELNLSSLELGDSALYFCASSVGLAGSQETQYFGPGTRLLVL.

V is TRBV6-6 and J is TRBJ1-3; D is ambiguous. Looked up from germline, CDR1 is MNHNY and CDR2 is SVGAGI (reference sequence). This CDR3 has 13 amino acids. The V end was cut by 6 bases, the J end by 8 bases, with 14 bases between. The CDR3 DNA sequence: TGTGCCAGCAGCCGCACGTCCGGGGACACCATATATTTT. Protein sequence: CASSRTSGDTIYF.

The V and J genes are TRBV30 and TRBJ1-2; weak D call: TRBD1 (5 bases). The V gene's germline CDR1 is GTSNPN and CDR2 SVGIG (reference sequence). The CDR3 has 17 amino acids. V shed 3 bases and J shed 0 bases, with 20 bases lying between them. The CDR3 sequence is CAWSTHRPTQPNYGYTF. Here the CDR3 DNA reads TGTGCCTGGAGCACCCACAGGCCGACCCAACCTAACTATGGCTACACCTTC.

The chain joins TRBV5-4 to TRBJ2-2; D is perhaps TRBD1 (6 bases). Germline V gene sequence: CDR1 SGHNT, CDR2 YYREEE (reference sequence). This CDR3 comprises 14 residues. V was pared by 5 bases and J by 7 bases, with 15 bases between. Written as DNA, the CDR3 is TGTGCCAGCAGACCGACACCAGGGGTCGGGGAGCTGTTTTTT. It codes for CASRPTPGVGELFF. The full variable domain, with the rest looked up from reference TRBV5-4 and TRBJ2-2, is ETGVTQSPTHLIKTRGQQVTLRCSSQSGHNTVSWYQQALGQGPQFIFQYYREEENGRGNFPPRFSGLQFPNYSSELNVNALELDDSALYLCASRPTPGVGELFFGEGSRLTVL.

The chain joins TRBV13 to TRBJ1-2; perhaps TRBD1 as D (6 bases). CDR3 length: 12 amino acids. Germline V CDR1 and CDR2: PRHDT, FYEKMQ (reference sequence). Between the trimmed V and J ends, which lost 6 bases and 8 bases, there was a span of 13 bases. CDR3 residues: CASSLGTFGYTF. The CDR3 DNA follows: TGTGCCAGCAGTCTCGGGACATTCGGCTACACCTTC.

The rearrangement links TRBV18 to TRBJ2-7; possible D gene TRBD1, 6 bases. V shed 3 bases and J shed 2 bases, with 11 bases lying between them. The CDR3 has 14 residues. Germline V gene data show CDR1 as KGHSH and CDR2 as LQKENI. The chain's CDR3 is CASSPGTRPYEQYF. CDR3 coding DNA: TGTGCCAGCTCACCCGGGACAAGACCCTACGAGCAGTACTTC.

The chain joins TRBV30 to TRBJ1-4; D gene uncertain. The CDR3 is 13 residues long. Trimming stripped 2 bases from V and 4 bases from J, with 8 bases between. CDR1 GTSNPN and CDR2 SVGIG come from the germline V gene (reference sequence). In DNA form, the CDR3 reads TGTGCCTGGAGTTTACAGATTAATGAAAAACTGTTTTTT. As protein: CAWSLQINEKLFF.

This clone was observed a single time. The V and J genes are TRBV9 and TRBJ2-7; D call uncertain. The CDR3 covers 15 residues. Germline V CDR1 and CDR2: SGDLS, YYNGEE. Trimming removed 0 bases at V and 3 bases at J, with 13 bases between. DNA for the CDR3: TGTGCCAGCAGCGTAGCGGCTACGGCAGGCTACGAGCAGTACTTC. As protein: CASSVAATAGYEQYF.

This clone has just one count. The J gene is TRBJ1-5, the V gene TRBV19; D perhaps matches TRBD1 (5 bases). The CDR3 is 14 amino acids. CDR1 LNHDA and CDR2 SQIVND come from the germline V gene (reference sequence). V was trimmed by 4 bases and J by 4 bases, leaving 11 bases between them. The CDR3 bases are TGTGCCAGTAGTAGCCGGGACCGAAATCAGCCCCAGCATTTT. It codes for CASSSRDRNQPQHF.